The 10 T cell receptor beta chains below come from one sample, sequenced in a study of blood T cells in healthy people across ages. Alongside a J-beta primer mix, a sample-barcoded 5' primer served in a second PCR lasting roughly 6 to 11 cycles. A single record per CDR3 protein comes from TCRdb applying MiXCR to the 5' RACE reads. The sample lists around 1,800,000 distinct CDR3 sequences, about two fifths occurring once. Sequencing input: blood. The receptor set was obtained from a human donor in good health.

This chain joins TRBV20-1 and TRBJ2-7, with 7 bases lining up with TRBD2. This CDR3 is 15 amino acids long. Germline CDR1 and CDR2: DFQATT and SNEGSKA (reference sequence). The V and J ends lost 3 bases and 3 bases, in that order; junction bases with no gene match: 11. The CDR3 loop reads CSASLPRAGIYEQYF. The CDR3 DNA reads as TGCAGTGCTAGTCTCCCTCGAGCGGGGATCTACGAGCAGTACTTC.

This clonotype occurred a few times. V and J are TRBV10-3 and TRBJ2-7, with D perhaps being TRBD1 or TRBD2 (6 bases each). CDR3 size: 13 residues. Germline values: CDR1 ENHRY, CDR2 SYGVKD. Trimming took 8 bases from V and 0 from J, leaving 11 bases between them. The CDR3 protein is CAIQGRTSYEQYF. In DNA form, the CDR3 reads TGTGCCATCCAGGGGAGGACCTCCTACGAGCAGTACTTC.

The V and J genes are TRBV7-2 and TRBJ2-1, with 7 bases lining up with TRBD1. The trim removed 5 bases at V and 4 bases at J, leaving 8 bases unmatched. The CDR3 totals 15 residues. The germline V gene has CDR1 SGHTA and CDR2 FQGNSA. The CDR3, as DNA: TGTGCCAGCAGCCGAAGCCAGGGGGAGTACAATGAGCAGTTCTTC. This encodes CASSRSQGEYNEQFF.

The chain combines TRBV20-1 with TRBJ1-6; D uncertain. There are 12 residues in the CDR3. Trimming shortened V by 3 bases and J by 8 bases, and 8 bases separated the two germline ends. Germline V gives CDR1 DFQATT, CDR2 SNEGSKA (reference sequence). The CDR3 protein is CSARVVDSPLHF. The CDR3 DNA reads as TGCAGTGCTAGGGTAGTCGATTCACCCCTCCACTTT.

The chain couples TRBV7-2 to TRBJ2-1, with TRBD2 matching 10 bases. The CDR3 totals 17 residues. J gave up 0 bases and V 4 bases, and 6 bases lay outside the gene matches. In germline, CDR1 is SGHTA, CDR2 FQGNSA. Here the CDR3 reads CASSSETSGDSYNEQFF. The CDR3 DNA reads as TGTGCCAGCAGCTCCGAAACTAGCGGGGACTCCTACAATGAGCAGTTCTTC.

The V and J genes are TRBV5-1 and TRBJ2-7, with D hard to call. The CDR3 covers 13 residues. In germline, CDR1 is SGHRS, CDR2 YFSETQ. This CDR3 is CATRSGPSYEQYF. The CDR3 nucleotides are TGCGCTACAAGGTCGGGCCCTTCCTACGAGCAGTACTTC. Complete variable domain (other parts from reference TRBV5-1 and TRBJ2-7): KAGVTQTPRYLIKTRGQQVTLSCSPISGHRSVSWYQQTPGQGLQFLFEYFSETQRNKGNFPGRFSGRQFSNSRSEMNVSTLELGDSALYLCATRSGPSYEQYFGPGTRLTVT.

This chain connects TRBV7-9 to TRBJ2-7; D is possibly TRBD1 or TRBD2 (6 bases each). Germline loops: CDR1 SEHNR, CDR2 FQNEAQ (reference sequence). Trimming left V 3 bases short and J 2 bases short, with 14 bases between. The CDR3 spans 15 residues. The CDR3 is CASSFDPGAPYEQYF. The CDR3 coding sequence is TGTGCCAGCAGCTTCGACCCGGGGGCTCCCTACGAGCAGTACTTC.

In its sample, this clonotype was seen a few times. The chain uses TRBV11-2 and TRBJ2-1; D gene ambiguous. Trimming stripped 5 bases from V and 6 bases from J, with 14 bases between. Germline CDR1 and CDR2: SGHAT and FQNNGV. This CDR3 is 14 amino acids long. CDR3 nucleotides: TGTGCCAGCAGCCGTTCCTCTAGACCCAATGAGCAGTTCTTC. Amino acids: CASSRSSRPNEQFF.

The chain links TRBV25-1 to TRBJ2-3; D tentatively reads TRBD1 or TRBD2 (5 bases each). Trimming left V 6 bases short and J 8 bases short, with 15 bases between. This CDR3 is 13 amino acids long. The germline gives CDR1 MGHDK, CDR2 SYGVNS. In nucleotides, the CDR3 is TGTGCCAGCAGGGGGACCGCACCGGGTACGCAGTATTTT. Its protein product is CASRGTAPGTQYF. The whole variable domain, remainder taken from reference TRBV25-1 and TRBJ2-3, is EADIYQTPRYLVIGTGKKITLECSQTMGHDKMYWYQQDPGMELHLIHYSYGVNSTEKGDLSSESTVSRIRTEHFPLTLESARPSHTSQYLCASRGTAPGTQYFGPGTRLTVL.

J is TRBJ2-5 and V is TRBV29-1; D not resolved. Trimming left V 4 bases short and J 1 base short, with 10 bases between. Germline V gene lookup returns CDR1 SQVTM and CDR2 ANQGSEA. The CDR3 consists of 13 residues. The CDR3, as DNA: TGCAGCGTTGCTCAGCTACTCCAAGAGACCCAGTACTTC. The encoded protein is CSVAQLLQETQYF.